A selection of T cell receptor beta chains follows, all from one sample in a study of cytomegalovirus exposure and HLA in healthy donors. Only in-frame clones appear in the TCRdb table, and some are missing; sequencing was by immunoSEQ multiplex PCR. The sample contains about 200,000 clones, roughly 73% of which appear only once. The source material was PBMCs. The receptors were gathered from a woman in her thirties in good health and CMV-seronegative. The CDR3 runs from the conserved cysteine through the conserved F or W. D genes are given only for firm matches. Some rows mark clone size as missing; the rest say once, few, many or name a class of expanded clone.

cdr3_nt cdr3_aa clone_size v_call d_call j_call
TGTGCCAGCAGCCTAACAGGGGGCACTGAAGCTTTCTTT CASSLTGGTEAFF NA TRBV27 TRBD1 TRBJ1-1
TGTGCCAGCAGTGAATGGACAGGGACGTTTGGCTACACCTTC CASSEWTGTFGYTF once TRBV2 TRBD1 TRBJ1-2
TGTGCCAGCAGTGAGCAGGGTAACGGGGAGCTGTTTTTT CASSEQGNGELFF NA TRBV9 NA TRBJ2-2
TGTGCCAGCAGACCAAACAGGGACTCTGGAAACACCATATATTTT CASRPNRDSGNTIYF NA TRBV6-5 NA TRBJ1-3
TGTGCCAGCAGCCGTCTCGGGAAACCGGATGATGAAAAACTGTTTTTT CASSRLGKPDDEKLFF NA TRBV5-4 NA TRBJ1-4
TGTGCCTGGAGTGCAGTACAAGAGACCCAGTACTTC CAWSAVQETQYF once TRBV30 NA TRBJ2-5
TGTGCCAGTAGTATAGCTACGGGGGAGCAGTACTTC CASSIATGEQYF once TRBV19 NA TRBJ2-7
TGTGCCAGCAGGGGCGGACTAGCGGGAGGGCCTTTCTACGAGCAGTACTTC CASRGGLAGGPFYEQYF NA TRBV27 TRBD2 TRBJ2-7
TGTGCCAGCAGCTTGGGTCAGGGGTCGTTCGAGCAGTACTTC CASSLGQGSFEQYF NA TRBV5-6 NA TRBJ2-7
TGTGCCGTCGGGGGGCGAGAGACCCAGTACTTC CAVGGRETQYF NA TRBV19 NA TRBJ2-5
TGTGCCAGCTCACCGAGCGGGGGGGCCTACGAGCAGTACTTC CASSPSGGAYEQYF once TRBV18 TRBD2 TRBJ2-7
TGTGCCAGCAGGTACTCAAATTCGGACACTGAAGCTTTCTTT CASRYSNSDTEAFF NA TRBV6-6 NA TRBJ1-1
TGCGCCAGCAGCCAAGTCGTTCGTTCTGGCAATCAGCCCCAGCATTTT CASSQVVRSGNQPQHF NA TRBV4-1 NA TRBJ1-5
TGTGCCAGCAGCAACCCGGGGCCAGGGACTAGCGGGAGAGTTAGCACAGATACGCAGTATTTT CASSNPGPGTSGRVSTDTQYF NA TRBV7-8 TRBD2 TRBJ2-3
TGTGCCAGCAGCCAAGTCCGGGGGGCCCGGTATGGCCACACCTTC CASSQVRGARYGHTF NA TRBV14 NA TRBJ1-2
TGCGCCAGCAGCTCTGAGGACAGCCCCTACGAGCAGTACTTC CASSSEDSPYEQYF NA TRBV5-1 NA TRBJ2-7
TGTGCCAGTAGTATCGGATCGGGACTAGCGGGAAACACCGGGGAGCTGTTTTTT CASSIGSGLAGNTGELFF NA TRBV19 TRBD2 TRBJ2-2
TGTGCCAGCAGTCAACCGGGACAGGGTGGCAATGAGCAGTTCTTC CASSQPGQGGNEQFF few TRBV11-2 TRBD1 TRBJ2-1
TGTGCCAGCACCCCTGACAGGGGGTCCTATGGCTACACCTTC CASTPDRGSYGYTF NA TRBV2 TRBD1 TRBJ1-2
TGCGCCAGCAGTCTGATGCAGGGGAACACTGAAGCTTTCTTT CASSLMQGNTEAFF NA TRBV5-1 NA TRBJ1-1
TGTGCCAGCAGTTCGGGTGGGTTGGGTGAGCAGTTCTTC CASSSGGLGEQFF NA TRBV27 NA TRBJ2-1
TGTGCCAGCAGCTTAACCCCGGGAGGGCAGAATGAGCAGTTCTTC CASSLTPGGQNEQFF NA TRBV7-3 TRBD2 TRBJ2-1
TGCGCCAGTAGCTTAGGACTAGCGGGGACCGGGGAGCTGTTTTTT CASSLGLAGTGELFF NA TRBV5-1 TRBD2 TRBJ2-2
TGTGCCAGCAGCGTAGGAGCCCACAATGAGCAGTTCTTC CASSVGAHNEQFF NA TRBV9 NA TRBJ2-1